The next 2 T cell receptor beta chains were all read from a single sample in a study of T cells after yellow fever vaccination. TCRdb called the 5' RACE reads again in MiXCR, with one record for every CDR3 protein. Seen here are around 250,000 distinct CDR3 sequences, over 4.5% observed once, and the top ten hold roughly 3.5%. This material consisted of CD4+ T cells sorted from PBMCs, taken on the day of the yellow fever booster vaccination. The source of these receptors is a young man who received the YFV17D yellow fever vaccine.

The V gene is TRBV20-1, the J gene TRBJ2-5, with 9 positions matching TRBD2. V shed 6 bases and J 9 bases; nucleotides not matched to a gene: 11. The CDR3 length is 13 residues. In germline, CDR1 is DFQATT, CDR2 SNEGSKA (reference sequence). The CDR3 nucleotides read TGCAGTGCCCCGGGACTAGCCCAAGGGGCCCAGTACTTC. Translating gives CSAPGLAQGAQYF.

The chain couples TRBV7-2 to TRBJ1-2; D is perhaps TRBD1 (5 bases). Germline V gene data show CDR1 as SGHTA and CDR2 as FQGNSA. The CDR3 length is 14 residues. V lost 7 bases to trimming and J lost 8 bases, with 20 bases between them. The chain's CDR3 is CASTLRGPKEGYTF. The CDR3 DNA sequence: TGTGCCAGCACCCTTAGGGGCCCGAAGGAAGGCTACACCTTC. Combining the CDR3 with reference TRBV7-2 and TRBJ1-2 gives the whole variable domain GAGVSQSPSNKVTEKGKDVELRCDPISGHTALYWYRQSLGQGLEFLIYFQGNSAPDKSGLPSDRFSAERTGGSVSTLTIQRTQQEDSAVYLCASTLRGPKEGYTFGSGTRLTVV.